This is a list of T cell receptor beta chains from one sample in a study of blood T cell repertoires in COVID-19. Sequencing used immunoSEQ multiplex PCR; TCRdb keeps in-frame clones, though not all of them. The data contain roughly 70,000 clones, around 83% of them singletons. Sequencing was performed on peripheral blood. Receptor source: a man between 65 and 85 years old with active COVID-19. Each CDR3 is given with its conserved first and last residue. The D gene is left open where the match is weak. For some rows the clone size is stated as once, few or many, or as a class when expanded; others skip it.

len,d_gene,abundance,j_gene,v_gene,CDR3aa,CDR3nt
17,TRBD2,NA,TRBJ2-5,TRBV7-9,CASSLGLAGPTTETQYF,TGTGCCAGCAGCTTAGGGCTAGCGGGCCCCACAACGGAGACCCAGTACTTC
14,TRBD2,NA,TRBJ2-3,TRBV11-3,CASSSGLAGDTQYF,TGTGCCAGCAGCTCGGGACTAGCAGGAGATACGCAGTATTTT
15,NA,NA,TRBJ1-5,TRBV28,CASSLLAGSNQPQHF,TGTGCCAGCAGTTTACTGGCAGGCAGCAATCAGCCCCAGCATTTT
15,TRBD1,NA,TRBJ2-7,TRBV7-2,CASKPLGTGAYEQYF,TGTGCCAGCAAGCCATTGGGGACAGGTGCCTACGAGCAGTACTTC
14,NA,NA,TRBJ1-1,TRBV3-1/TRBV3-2,CASTHRRGNTEAFF,TGTGCCAGCACCCACCGGAGGGGGAACACTGAAGCTTTCTTT
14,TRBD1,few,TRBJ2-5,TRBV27,CASSQQGRWETQYF,TGTGCCAGCAGCCAACAGGGGCGCTGGGAGACCCAGTACTTC
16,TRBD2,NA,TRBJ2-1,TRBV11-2,CASSSLGGSGYNEQFF,TGTGCCAGCAGCTCTCTGGGGGGGAGTGGCTACAATGAGCAGTTCTTC
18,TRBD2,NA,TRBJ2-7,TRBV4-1,CASSQDPRLAGAPYEQYF,TGCGCCAGCAGCCAAGATCCGCGACTAGCGGGAGCGCCCTACGAGCAGTACTTC
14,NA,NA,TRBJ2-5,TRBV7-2,CASSSYRPWETQYF,TGTGCCAGCAGCTCGTACAGGCCATGGGAGACCCAGTACTTC
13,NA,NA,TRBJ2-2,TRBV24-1,CATSDFPTGELFF,TGTGCCACCAGTGATTTCCCGACCGGGGAGCTGTTTTTT
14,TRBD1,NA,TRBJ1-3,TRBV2,CASKGTGIGNTIYF,TGTGCCAGCAAGGGGACAGGGATTGGAAACACCATATATTTT
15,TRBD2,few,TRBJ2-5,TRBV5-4,CASSWSGGGRETQYF,TGTGCCAGCAGCTGGTCGGGGGGGGGCCGAGAGACCCAGTACTTC
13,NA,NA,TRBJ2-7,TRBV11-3,CASSPGQIYEQYF,TGTGCCAGCAGCCCCGGACAGATTTACGAGCAGTACTTC
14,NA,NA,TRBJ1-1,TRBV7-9,CASSLQGMNTEAFF,TGTGCCAGCAGCTTGCAGGGAATGAACACTGAAGCTTTCTTT
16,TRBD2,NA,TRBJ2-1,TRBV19,CAPSMGGSPSYNEQFF,TGTGCCCCCAGTATGGGCGGGAGCCCCTCCTACAATGAGCAGTTCTTC
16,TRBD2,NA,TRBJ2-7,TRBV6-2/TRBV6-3,CASSYPGLAGGYEQYF,TGTGCCAGCAGTTACCCCGGACTAGCGGGAGGGTACGAGCAGTACTTC
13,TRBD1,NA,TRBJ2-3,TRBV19,CASGQGRADTQYF,TGTGCCAGTGGACAGGGCCGGGCAGATACGCAGTATTTT
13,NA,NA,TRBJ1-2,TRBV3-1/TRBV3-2,CASSPRGDYGYTF,TGTGCCAGCAGCCCCCGGGGAGACTATGGCTACACCTTC
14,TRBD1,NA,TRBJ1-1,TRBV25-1,CASSQTGQNTEAFF,TGTGCCAGCAGCCAGACAGGGCAGAACACTGAAGCTTTCTTT
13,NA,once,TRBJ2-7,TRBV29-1,CSVGAGSSYEQYF,TGCAGCGTTGGTGCGGGGAGCTCCTACGAGCAGTACTTC
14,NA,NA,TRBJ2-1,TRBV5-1,CASGGESSYNEQFF,TGCGCCAGCGGAGGGGAAAGCTCCTACAATGAGCAGTTCTTC
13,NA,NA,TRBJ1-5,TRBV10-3,CAIKSSGGQPQHF,TGTGCCATCAAGTCAAGCGGAGGCCAGCCCCAGCATTTT
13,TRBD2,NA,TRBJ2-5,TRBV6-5,CASRASGEETQYF,TGTGCCAGCAGAGCTAGCGGGGAGGAGACCCAGTACTTC
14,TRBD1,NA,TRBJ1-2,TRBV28,CASSIPGQGEGYTF,TGTGCCAGCAGTATACCGGGACAGGGGGAGGGCTACACCTTC
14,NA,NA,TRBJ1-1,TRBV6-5,CASTEGALNTEAFF,TGTGCCAGCACCGAGGGCGCCCTGAACACTGAAGCTTTCTTT
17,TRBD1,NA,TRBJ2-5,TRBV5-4,CASSLRTGAGIAETQYF,TGTGCCAGCAGCCTTAGGACAGGGGCCGGGATCGCAGAGACCCAGTACTTC
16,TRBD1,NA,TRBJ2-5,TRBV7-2,CASRTGAGREPTTQYF,TGTGCCAGCAGGACAGGGGCGGGAAGGGAACCAACAACCCAGTACTTC
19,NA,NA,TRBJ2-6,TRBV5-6,CASSRQQGAKLSGANVLTF,TGTGCCAGCAGCCGACAACAGGGCGCTAAACTTTCTGGGGCCAACGTCCTGACTTTC
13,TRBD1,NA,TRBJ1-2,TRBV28,CASTLGRGHGYTF,TGTGCCAGCACCCTGGGCAGGGGGCATGGCTACACCTTC
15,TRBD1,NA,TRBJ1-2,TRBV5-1,CASSLGARGYYGYTF,TGCGCCAGCAGCTTGGGGGCCAGGGGGTACTATGGCTACACCTTC
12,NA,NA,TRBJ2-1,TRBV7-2,CASSLVRYEQFF,TGTGCCAGCAGCTTGGTACGGTATGAGCAGTTCTTC
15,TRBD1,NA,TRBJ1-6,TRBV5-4,CASSWGDRGVAPLHF,TGTGCCAGCAGCTGGGGGGACAGGGGAGTGGCACCCCTCCACTTT
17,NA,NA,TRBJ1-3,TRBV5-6,CASSLGRHSYSGNTIYF,TGTGCCAGCAGCTTGGGCAGGCATTCTTACTCTGGAAACACCATATATTTT